The 29 T cell receptor beta chains below all came from one sample that was sequenced in a study of CD8+CD57+ T cells in acquired aplastic anemia. Genomic DNA, serving as template, underwent TCR beta VDJ and CDR3 profiling. TCRdb fed the reads into MiXCR, producing one record per CDR3 protein. The sample carries under 500,000 distinct CDR3 sequences, about a third recorded once. Previously, flow cytometry had revealed CD8+CD57+ cell expansion in the patients chosen for sequencing. The sample taken for sequencing was sorted CD4+, CD8+, or CD8+CD57+ T cells (not recorded which) from PBMCs. Receptor source: a human donor with aplastic anemia.

This clonotype has a handful of counts. The chain recombines TRBV5-8 with TRBJ1-5, with TRBD1 as a possible D gene (5 bases). The CDR3 runs 15 residues. V was shortened by 1 base and J by 2 bases, with 10 bases between the two germline ends. Germline-derived CDR1 and CDR2 are SGHTS and YDEGEE. The CDR3: CASSLHGTGNQPQHF. DNA of the CDR3: TGTGCCAGCAGCTTGCACGGGACCGGCAATCAGCCCCAGCATTTT.

About this clonotype: Given the absence of the conserved phenylalanine or tryptophan at the CDR3 end, a read error is likely. The chain is built from TRBV3-1 and TRBJ2-7; D is uncertain. V lost 8 bases and J 0 bases, leaving 11 bases between the germline ends. Per the germline V gene, CDR1 is LGHDT and CDR2 is YNNKEL (reference sequence). The length of the CDR3 is 13 residues. CDR3 coding DNA: TGTGCCAGCGGGAAAAGATTCTCCTACGAGCAGTACCTC. Residues: CASGKRFSYEQYL.

This clonotype was found once. The chain recombines TRBV7-6 with TRBJ1-6, with 7 bases matching TRBD1. Trimming took 5 bases from V and 9 from J; bases not matched to a gene: 7. The germline CDR1 and CDR2 sequences are SGHVS and FNYEAQ. The CDR3 sequence is 14 residues long. The CDR3, as DNA: TGTGCCAGCAGCCTGGGACAGACGCCTTCACCCCTCCACTTT. This encodes CASSLGQTPSPLHF.

The genes are TRBV7-3 and TRBJ2-2; D is unclear. Trimming cost V 5 bases and J 0 bases, with 13 bases left between them. The CDR3 extends over 16 amino acids. The germline CDR1 and CDR2 sequences are SGHTA and FQGTGA. This CDR3 is CASSPRSAANTGELFF. The CDR3 DNA reads TGTGCCAGCAGCCCTCGGAGTGCAGCGAACACCGGGGAGCTGTTTTTT. Full variable domain (missing parts from reference TRBV7-3 and TRBJ2-2): GAGVSQTPSNKVTEKGKYVELRCDPISGHTALYWYRQSLGQGPEFLIYFQGTGAADDSGLPNDRFFAVRPEGSVSTLKIQRTERGDSAVYLCASSPRSAANTGELFFGEGSRLTVL.

The chain employs TRBV19 and TRBJ2-1, with a possible D match to TRBD1 (6 bases). This CDR3 contains 16 residues. In germline, CDR1 is LNHDA, CDR2 SQIVND (reference sequence). Trimming took 4 bases from V and 8 from J, leaving 21 bases between them. The chain's CDR3 is CASSTASRGRWHEQFF. CDR3 DNA: TGTGCCAGTAGTACGGCCAGCAGGGGAAGATGGCATGAGCAGTTCTTC.

There are many counts of this clonotype. The J gene is TRBJ1-2, the V gene TRBV11-2; 8 bases agree with TRBD1. CDR3 size: 14 residues. Looked up from germline, CDR1 is SGHAT and CDR2 is FQNNGV. V was pared by 1 base and J by 6 bases, with 4 bases of the junction left unmatched. The CDR3 reads CASSLGATGDGYTF. Here the CDR3 DNA reads TGTGCCAGCAGCTTAGGGGCGACAGGGGATGGCTACACCTTC.

The chain couples TRBV9 to TRBJ1-1; tentatively, D is TRBD1 (5 bases). The ends were cut back, 4 bases at V and 3 bases at J, with 16 bases in the middle. The CDR3 loop spans 15 amino acids. In germline, CDR1 is SGDLS, CDR2 YYNGEE. The DNA of the CDR3 is TGTGCCAGCAGCCTCGGGACGGGAGGGGACACTGAAGCTTTCTTT. The encoded protein is CASSLGTGGDTEAFF.

The chain uses TRBV4-2 and TRBJ1-2; 8 bases match TRBD1. V dropped 0 bases and J dropped 3; count of bases not matched to a gene: 15. Germline values: CDR1 LGHNA, CDR2 YNFKEQ. The CDR3 contains 19 residues. CDR3 DNA sequence: TGTGCCAGCAGCCAAGATGACTTTGGAGGGGACAGGTTGGACTATGGCTACACCTTC. Translation gives CASSQDDFGGDRLDYGYTF.

The V call is TRBV6-1, the J call TRBJ2-2; D gene unclear. V lost 6 bases, J lost 6 bases, and 5 bases lay in between. The CDR3 has 11 residues. In germline, CDR1 is MNHNS, CDR2 SASEGT. CDR3 nucleotides: TGTGCCAGCAGACAACCCGGGGAGCTGTTTTTT. Translation gives CASRQPGELFF.

As for this clonotype: A much larger clone sits a single nucleotide away, making a read error possible. The chain recombines TRBV5-1 with TRBJ1-3; maybe TRBD1 (5 bases). The CDR3 is 14 residues long. The germline CDR1 and CDR2 sequences are SGHRS and YFSETQ. CDR3 sequence reads: CASSLSGYGNAIYF. CDR3 bases: TGCGCCAGCAGCTTATCAGGGTACGGAAACGCCATATATTTT.

The chain has TRBV5-4 and TRBJ1-1; D uncertain. Germline CDR1 reads SGHNT; CDR2 reads YYREEE (reference sequence). V was pared by 0 bases and J by 0 bases, with 9 bases between. The CDR3 consists of 15 residues. The CDR3 bases are TGTGCCAGCAGCTTGGGTCAGGCATTGAACACTGAAGCTTTCTTT. It specifies CASSLGQALNTEAFF.

This clonotype was recorded many times. The chain combines TRBV11-2 with TRBJ1-2; 8 nucleotides match TRBD1. CDR3 size: 16 residues. Germline assignment: CDR1 SGHAT and CDR2 FQNNGV. The V and J ends lost 5 bases and 0 bases, in that order; junction bases with no gene match: 8. CDR3 DNA sequence: TGTGCCAGCAGCAAGGACAGGGCATCAGCTAACTATGGCTACACCTTC. The encoded protein is CASSKDRASANYGYTF.

This clonotype was observed at least ten times. The chain has TRBV10-3 and TRBJ1-2; 7 bases map to TRBD1. Germline V CDR1 and CDR2: ENHRY, SYGVKD. Losses at the gene ends were 10 bases for V and 4 bases for J; bases not matched to a gene: 9. This CDR3 has 13 amino acids. The CDR3 loop is CASGNRGSYGYTF. CDR3 bases: TGTGCCAGCGGTAACAGGGGTTCCTATGGCTACACCTTC.

A single count supports this clonotype. The chain recombines TRBV5-1 with TRBJ2-7; D perhaps matches TRBD2 (6 bases). The V gene's germline CDR1 is SGHRS and CDR2 YFSETQ. The CDR3 consists of 15 residues. With 4 bases removed from V and 2 bases from J, the gap between germline ends came to 16 bases. The chain's CDR3 is CASSHRWAGTYEQYF. The CDR3 nucleotides are TGCGCCAGCAGCCACCGATGGGCGGGAACCTACGAGCAGTACTTC.

The chain combines TRBV20-1 with TRBJ1-2; D gene unclear. Germline V CDR1 and CDR2: DFQATT, SNEGSKA (reference sequence). The CDR3 length is 9 residues. V lost 7 bases, J lost 6 bases, and 6 bases lay in between. The CDR3 DNA sequence: TGCAGTGTCTCGGATGGCTACACCTTC. This translates into CSVSDGYTF.

This clonotype was observed a handful of times. The rearrangement uses TRBV5-1 and TRBJ2-2; D gene ambiguous. Germline-derived CDR1 and CDR2 are SGHRS and YFSETQ. Trimming took 0 bases from V and 2 from J, leaving 11 bases between them. This CDR3 comprises 16 residues. The CDR3 DNA reads as TGCGCCAGCAGCTTGGGTACTGATGCAAACACCGGGGAGCTGTTTTTT. It yields the protein CASSLGTDANTGELFF.

This rearrangement joins TRBV10-3 to TRBJ2-3; 7 positions agree with TRBD1. Germline CDR1 and CDR2: ENHRY and SYGVKD. The CDR3 runs to 14 residues. V dropped 6 bases and J dropped 0; count of bases not matched to a gene: 3. CDR3 amino acids: CAIRKTGSTDTQYF. The CDR3 DNA is TGTGCCATCAGGAAGACAGGGAGCACAGATACGCAGTATTTT.

This clonotype was observed a few times. The chain carries TRBV7-6 and TRBJ2-3, with 8 nucleotides matching TRBD2. Looked up from germline, CDR1 is SGHVS and CDR2 is FNYEAQ. The CDR3 loop spans 16 amino acids. V gave up 5 bases and J gave up 4 bases; unmatched junction bases: 11. In nucleotides, the CDR3 is TGTGCCAGCAGCCCAGGACTAGCACCTTCGCCAGATACGCAGTATTTT. Its protein product is CASSPGLAPSPDTQYF.

This clonotype was picked up many times. This chain connects TRBV24-1 to TRBJ2-1; D is possibly TRBD2 (7 bases). CDR3 length equals 14 residues. Deletions cut 0 bases from V and 13 bases from J, with 15 bases between. Germline CDR1 is KGHDR and CDR2 is SFDVKD. Here the CDR3 DNA reads TGTGCCACCAGTGATTTGATCTTGAGGGGGGGACAGTTCTTC. Translated, it gives CATSDLILRGGQFF.

The chain employs TRBV6-2 or TRBV6-3 and TRBJ1-4, with 8 bases aligning to TRBD1. The trim removed 6 bases at V and 10 bases at J, leaving 4 bases unmatched. The CDR3 loop spans 12 amino acids. Germline V lookup: CDR1 MNHEY, CDR2 SVGEGT. CDR3 DNA sequence: TGTGCCAGCAGAGACAGGGGACGAAAACTGTTTTTT. This encodes CASRDRGRKLFF.

The gene calls are TRBV4-2 and TRBJ1-1; D unresolved. Per germline, CDR1 LGHNA and CDR2 YNFKEQ. The length of the CDR3 is 16 residues. The germline V and J ends were trimmed by 0 bases and 1 base, with 12 bases remaining between them. The CDR3 nucleotides read TGTGCCAGCAGCCAAGAAAAAGGCCGGAGGAACACTGAAGCTTTCTTT. Amino acid sequence: CASSQEKGRRNTEAFF.

This clonotype was recorded at least ten times. The V gene is TRBV7-2, the J gene TRBJ1-1, with 7 bases matching TRBD1. V gave up 4 bases and J gave up 3 bases; unmatched junction bases: 2. The CDR3 loop spans 13 amino acids. Germline lookup yields CDR1 SGHTA and CDR2 FQGNSA. CDR3 sequence: CASSSDRDTEAFF. Here the CDR3 DNA reads TGTGCCAGCAGCTCCGACAGGGACACTGAAGCTTTCTTT.

This clonotype was detected many times. The chain is built from TRBV20-1 and TRBJ1-2; D ambiguous. CDR3 length: 13 amino acids. The ends were cut back, 5 bases at V and 2 bases at J, with 12 bases in the middle. CDR1 is DFQATT, CDR2 SNEGSKA, per germline (reference sequence). CDR3 sequence (DNA): TGCAGTGCTCCCGTAAGGTCGAACTATGGCTACACCTTC. Amino acid sequence: CSAPVRSNYGYTF.

This clonotype was seen ten or more times. The chain uses TRBV19 and TRBJ2-7; TRBD2 matches 7 bases. The CDR3 spans 16 residues. J lost 4 bases, V lost 5 bases, and 14 bases had no gene match. CDR1 is LNHDA, CDR2 SQIVND, per germline (reference sequence). CDR3 protein: CASSPSLATPLYEQYF. The CDR3 DNA is TGTGCCAGTAGTCCGTCACTAGCGACTCCCCTGTACGAGCAGTACTTC.

Concerning this clonotype: This may be a read error, as it is one base from a much larger clone. The chain has TRBV25-1 and TRBJ2-1, with D perhaps being TRBD1 or TRBD2 (5 bases each). CDR3 length: 13 residues. Germline assignment: CDR1 MGHDK and CDR2 SYGVNS. This CDR3 is CTSSSRDVNEQFF. CDR3 bases: TGTACCAGCAGCTCCCGGGACGTCAATGAGCAGTTCTTC.

This clonotype occurred once. V and J are TRBV10-3 and TRBJ1-1, with 7 bases lining up with TRBD1. Germline assignment: CDR1 ENHRY and CDR2 SYGVKD. This CDR3 comprises 14 residues. The V segment lost 6 bases and the J segment 5 bases; nucleotides outside the gene matches: 9. The CDR3 region has the DNA TGTGCCATCAGGACAGGGCGAGGAGGTACTGAAGCTTTCTTT. This codes for CAIRTGRGGTEAFF.

This clonotype has just a few counts. The junction and the germline gene differ at one end; a read error may be behind it. The V and J genes are TRBV2 and TRBJ2-7; possible D gene TRBD2, 5 bases. CDR1 SNHLY and CDR2 FYNNEI come from the germline V gene. The CDR3 has 16 residues. CDR3: CASREKRAQDRYEQYF. In DNA, the CDR3 is TGTGCCAGCCGTGAGAAGAGGGCGCAGGATCGCTACGAGCAGTACTTC.

V is TRBV29-1 and J is TRBJ2-7; TRBD1 agrees at 8 bases. Unmatched junction bases numbered 13, after V lost 7 bases and J lost 2 bases. Germline assignment: CDR1 SQVTM and CDR2 ANQGSEA. CDR3 length: 15 residues. CDR3 sequence (DNA): TGCAGCGCACCACAGGGGGGACCCAAAACCTACGAGCAGTACTTC. This sequence encodes CSAPQGGPKTYEQYF.

Concerning this clonotype itself: Since a much larger clone is just one base distant, this may be a read error. The rearrangement uses TRBV9 and TRBJ1-2, with 7 positions matching TRBD1. The CDR3 contains 13 residues. Germline V CDR1 and CDR2: SGDLS, YYNGEE. The DNA of the CDR3 is TGTGCCAGCAGCGCAACAGGGGCCCTTGGCTTCACCTTC. Its protein is CASSATGALGFTF. The full variable domain, rest sourced from reference TRBV9 and TRBJ1-2, is DSGVTQTPKHLITATGQRVTLRCSPRSGDLSVYWYQQSLDQGLQFLIQYYNGEERAKGNILERFSAQQFPDLHSELNLSSLELGDSALYFCASSATGALGFTFGSGTRLTVV.